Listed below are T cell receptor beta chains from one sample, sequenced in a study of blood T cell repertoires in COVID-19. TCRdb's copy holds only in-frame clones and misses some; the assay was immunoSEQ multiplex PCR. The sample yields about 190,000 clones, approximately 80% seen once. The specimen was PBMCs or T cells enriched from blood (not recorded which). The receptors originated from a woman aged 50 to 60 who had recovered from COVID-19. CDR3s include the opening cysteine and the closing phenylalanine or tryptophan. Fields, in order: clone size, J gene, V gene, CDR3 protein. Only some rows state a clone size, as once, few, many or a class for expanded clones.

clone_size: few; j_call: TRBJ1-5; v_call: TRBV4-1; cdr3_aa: CASSQANMGLSNQPQHF
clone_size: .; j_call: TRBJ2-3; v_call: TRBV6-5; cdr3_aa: CASKTSLDTQYF
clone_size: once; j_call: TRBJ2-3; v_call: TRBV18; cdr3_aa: CASSPGTSASTDTQYF
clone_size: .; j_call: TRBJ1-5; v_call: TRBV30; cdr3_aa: CAWGLQGAIPQHF
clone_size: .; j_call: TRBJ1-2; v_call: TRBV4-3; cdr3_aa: CASSQEVLNYGYTF
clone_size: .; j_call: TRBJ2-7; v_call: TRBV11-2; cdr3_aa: CASSLVGGSGRYYEQYF
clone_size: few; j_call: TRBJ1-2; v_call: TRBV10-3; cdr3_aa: CAIRTGAIANYGYTF
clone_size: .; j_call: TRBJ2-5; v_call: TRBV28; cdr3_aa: CASSLPTGLEDQYF
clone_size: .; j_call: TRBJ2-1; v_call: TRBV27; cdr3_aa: CASSLSTVGGINYYNEQFF
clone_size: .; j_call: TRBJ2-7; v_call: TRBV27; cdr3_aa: CASRRKYGTYEQYF
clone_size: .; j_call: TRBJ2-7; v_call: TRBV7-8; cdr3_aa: CASSVTSGSYEQYF
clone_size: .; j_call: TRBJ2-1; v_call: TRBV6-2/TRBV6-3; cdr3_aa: CASSYGSGSNHNEQFF
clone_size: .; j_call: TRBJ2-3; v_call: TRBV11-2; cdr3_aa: CASSPTQGSRTDTQYF
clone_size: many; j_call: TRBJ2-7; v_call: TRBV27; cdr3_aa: CASSPRTSGPYEQYF
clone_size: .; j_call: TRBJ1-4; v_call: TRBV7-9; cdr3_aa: CASSFSPLEKLFF
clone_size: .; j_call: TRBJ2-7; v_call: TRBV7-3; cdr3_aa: CASSEQGGYEQYF
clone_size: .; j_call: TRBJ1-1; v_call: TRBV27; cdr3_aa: CASRTGGTEAFF
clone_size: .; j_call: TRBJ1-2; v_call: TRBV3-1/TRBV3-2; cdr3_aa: CASSRSGTEYGYTF
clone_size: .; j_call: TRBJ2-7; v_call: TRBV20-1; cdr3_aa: CSASSYEQYF
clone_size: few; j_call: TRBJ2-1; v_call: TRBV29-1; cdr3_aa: CSARAGGPYNEQFF
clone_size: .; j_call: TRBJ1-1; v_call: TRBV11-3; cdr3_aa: CASSEGQGKMRTEAFF
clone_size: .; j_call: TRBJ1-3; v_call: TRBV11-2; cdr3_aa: CASSFAERAGNTIYF
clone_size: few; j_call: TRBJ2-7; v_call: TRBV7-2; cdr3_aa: CASSSPYEQYF
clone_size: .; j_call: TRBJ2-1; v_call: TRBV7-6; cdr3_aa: CASSLLGVNEQFF
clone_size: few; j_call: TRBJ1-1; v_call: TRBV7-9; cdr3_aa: CASSLISDEAFF
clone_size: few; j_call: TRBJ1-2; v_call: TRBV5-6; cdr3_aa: CASSSTKGDGDNYGYTF
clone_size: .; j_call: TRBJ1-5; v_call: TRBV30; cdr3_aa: CAWGSGQDGQPQHF
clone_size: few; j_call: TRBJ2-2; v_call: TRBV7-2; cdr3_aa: CASRLAGVSTGELFF
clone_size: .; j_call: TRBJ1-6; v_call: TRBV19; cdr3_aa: CASGGAVSPLHF
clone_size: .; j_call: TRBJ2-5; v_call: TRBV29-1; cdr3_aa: CSLLAHRGETQYF
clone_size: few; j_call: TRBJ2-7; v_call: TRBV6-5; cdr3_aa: CASRPGTSSSYEQYF
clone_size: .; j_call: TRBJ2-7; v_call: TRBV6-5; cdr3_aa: CCPRPRHLTYEQYF
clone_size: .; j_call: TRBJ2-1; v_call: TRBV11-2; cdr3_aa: CASSQREGLGLLNYNEQFF
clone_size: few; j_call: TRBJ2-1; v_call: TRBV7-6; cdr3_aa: CASSQGPSSYNEQFF
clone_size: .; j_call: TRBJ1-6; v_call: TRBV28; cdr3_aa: CASRLDRSYYNSPLHF
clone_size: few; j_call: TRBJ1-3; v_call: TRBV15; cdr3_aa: CATSRDNSGVGNTIYF
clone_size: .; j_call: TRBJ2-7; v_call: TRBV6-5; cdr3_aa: CASSSRLAKVYEQYF
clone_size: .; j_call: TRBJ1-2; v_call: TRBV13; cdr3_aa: CASSSQGTGPSFYGYTF
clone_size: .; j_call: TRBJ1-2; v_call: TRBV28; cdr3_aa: CASSSPGGGTGGDFGYGYTF
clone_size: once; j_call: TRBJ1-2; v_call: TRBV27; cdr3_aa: CASSSFFGWGSSDGYTF